Below are 28 T cell receptor beta chains sequenced from a single sample in a study of blood T cell repertoires in COVID-19. Sequenced by immunoSEQ multiplex PCR; TCRdb stores in-frame clones only, minus some. The profile shows about 88,000 clones, about 88% of them singletons. Input material: peripheral blood. The receptors here all came from a woman older than 75 with acute or convalescent COVID-19.

The chain couples TRBV29-1 to TRBJ1-4; D is perhaps TRBD1 (6 bases). The CDR3 spans 13 residues. CDR1 SQVTM and CDR2 ANQGSEA come from the germline V gene. With 5 bases removed from V and 7 bases from J, the gap between germline ends came to 14 bases. CDR3 sequence (DNA): TGCAGCGTTCAACAGGGTGGAAGTGAAAAACTGTTTTTT. It codes for CSVQQGGSEKLFF.

This clone was seen a single time. The chain combines TRBV4-1 with TRBJ1-1, with 8 bases aligning to TRBD1. V was clipped by 6 bases and J by 0 bases; unmatched bases: 6. The CDR3 runs to 15 residues. Germline CDR1 is MGHRA and CDR2 is YSYEKL. The CDR3 sequence is CASSRNRGMNTEAFF. In DNA form, the CDR3 reads TGCGCCAGCAGTAGAAACAGGGGGATGAACACTGAAGCTTTCTTT.

The chain carries TRBV19 and TRBJ1-4; 11 bases fit TRBD1. CDR3 length: 17 amino acids. Germline V gene data show CDR1 as LNHDA and CDR2 as SQIVND (reference sequence). V shed 4 bases and J 7 bases; nucleotides not matched to a gene: 11. CDR3 coding DNA: TGTGCCAGTAGTAGCCGGGACAGGGGGACCTGGAGTGAAAAACTGTTTTTT. Protein: CASSSRDRGTWSEKLFF.

This rearrangement joins TRBV2 to TRBJ1-1, with 10 bases that match TRBD1. CDR1 and CDR2 from the germline V gene are SNHLY and FYNNEI. The V and J ends lost 5 bases and 6 bases, in that order; junction bases with no gene match: 6. This CDR3 region has 14 residues. CDR3 in amino acids: CASSHDRGRAEAFF. CDR3 coding DNA: TGTGCCAGCAGTCACGACAGGGGGCGGGCTGAAGCTTTCTTT. The full variable domain, its missing parts supplied by reference TRBV2 and TRBJ1-1, is EPEVTQTPSHQVTQMGQEVILRCVPISNHLYFYWYRQILGQKVEFLVSFYNNEISEKSEIFDDQFSVERPDGSNFTLKIRSTKLEDSAMYFCASSHDRGRAEAFFGQGTRLTVV.

This chain joins TRBV2 and TRBJ1-6; D gene unclear. Trimming left V 4 bases short and J 9 bases short, with 13 bases between. The CDR3 spans 14 residues. Germline CDR1 reads SNHLY; CDR2 reads FYNNEI. The CDR3 region has the DNA TGTGCCAGCAGTGTCGAGGGCCTAGGTTCACCCCTCCACTTT. It encodes CASSVEGLGSPLHF.

DNA for the CDR3: TGTGCCAGCAGCAAAGGGGGCAATGAGCAGTTCTTC. Translated, it gives CASSKGGNEQFF. V is TRBV11-2 and J is TRBJ2-1; D possibly corresponds to TRBD1 (6 bases). V lost 5 bases to trimming and J lost 6 bases, with 8 bases between them. The CDR3 covers 12 residues. CDR1 and CDR2 from the germline V gene are SGHAT and FQNNGV.

V gene TRBV5-4 combines with J gene TRBJ1-5; D not resolved. CDR1 is SGHNT and CDR2 is YYREEE in the germline V gene (reference sequence). CDR3 length: 13 residues. The V end was cut by 0 bases, the J end by 6 bases, with 7 bases between. The CDR3 DNA sequence: TGTGCCAGCAGCTTGGATAGCGCTCAGCCCCAGCATTTT. This encodes CASSLDSAQPQHF.

The chain couples TRBV11-2 to TRBJ1-1; D remains ambiguous. The V and J ends lost 6 bases and 0 bases respectively, with 8 bases between them. This CDR3 spans 13 amino acids. Germline V gene lookup returns CDR1 SGHAT and CDR2 FQNNGV. The CDR3 sequence is CASSQHLNTEAFF. The DNA for the CDR3 is TGTGCCAGCAGTCAACACCTGAACACTGAAGCTTTCTTT. The whole variable domain, remainder taken from reference TRBV11-2 and TRBJ1-1, is EAGVAQSPRYKIIEKRQSVAFWCNPISGHATLYWYQQILGQGPKLLIQFQNNGVVDDSQLPKDRFSAERLKGVDSTLKIQPAKLEDSAVYLCASSQHLNTEAFFGQGTRLTVV.

The chain carries TRBV7-8 and TRBJ1-2, with unresolved D. The germline V gene encodes CDR1 SGHVS and CDR2 FQNEAQ. CDR3 length: 15 amino acids. V was pared by 5 bases and J by 4 bases, with 17 bases between. The CDR3 coding sequence is TGTGCCAGCAGCCCCTACTTGGGCACCCCCTATGGCTACACCTTC. Amino acid sequence: CASSPYLGTPYGYTF.

This clone was detected only a few times. The chain carries TRBV18 and TRBJ2-7, with 14 bases identical to TRBD2. J gave up 7 bases and V 3 bases, and 5 bases lay outside the gene matches. Germline CDR1 reads KGHSH; CDR2 reads LQKENI. The CDR3 runs 15 residues. The CDR3: CASSPGLAGAFEQYF. The CDR3 nucleotides are TGTGCCAGCTCACCGGGACTAGCGGGAGCATTTGAGCAGTACTTC.

In this sample, this clone turned up once. The chain uses TRBV9 and TRBJ1-1; TRBD1 aligns across 7 bases. V lost 4 bases to trimming and J lost 0 bases; unmatched junction nucleotides: 12. The CDR3 is 17 residues long. CDR1 and CDR2 from the germline V gene are SGDLS and YYNGEE. The CDR3 DNA is TGTGCCAGCAGCCTACTGGGGTCAGGGGGAATGAACACTGAAGCTTTCTTT. The encoded protein is CASSLLGSGGMNTEAFF.

The rearrangement links TRBV4-3 to TRBJ2-3, with TRBD1 matching 7 bases. This CDR3 contains 17 residues. V was pared by 1 base and J by 0 bases, with 7 bases of the junction left unmatched. Germline V CDR1 and CDR2: LGHNA, YSLEER. The CDR3 DNA sequence: TGCGCCAGCAGCCAAGGCGGACAGGTCGCTAGCACAGATACGCAGTATTTT. Its protein is CASSQGGQVASTDTQYF.

The chain is built from TRBV7-2 and TRBJ2-5; 10 bases are shared with TRBD1. V lost 5 bases, J lost 2 bases, and 2 bases stayed unmatched. Germline V gene sequence: CDR1 SGHTA, CDR2 FQGNSA. The CDR3 is made up of 14 amino acids. The CDR3 DNA is TGTGCCAGCAGCACGGACAGGGGGCAAGAGACCCAGTACTTC. This translates into CASSTDRGQETQYF.

The chain employs TRBV19 and TRBJ2-1; possibly TRBD1 for D (6 bases). This CDR3 region has 13 residues. The ends were cut back, 2 bases at V and 6 bases at J, with 8 bases in the middle. The germline V gene has CDR1 LNHDA and CDR2 SQIVND (reference sequence). The CDR3 bases are TGTGCCAGTAGTATACAGGGGAGCAATGAGCAGTTCTTC. Protein product: CASSIQGSNEQFF.

The gene calls are TRBV9 and TRBJ2-3; TRBD2 agrees at 8 bases. From germline, CDR1 is SGDLS and CDR2 YYNGEE. This CDR3 contains 16 residues. Trimming cost V 0 bases and J 1 base; bases outside gene matches: 4. The CDR3 is CASSVDGGARTDTQYF. CDR3 nucleotide sequence: TGTGCCAGCAGCGTAGACGGGGGGGCTCGCACAGATACGCAGTATTTT.

This chain uses TRBV30 with TRBJ2-1; the match to TRBD1 covers 7 bases. Germline V gives CDR1 GTSNPN, CDR2 SVGIG (reference sequence). J was trimmed by 5 bases and V by 1 base; bases with no gene match: 5. The CDR3 is 14 residues long. Here the CDR3 DNA reads TGTGCCTGGAGTGCGGTACAGGGGAACAATGAGCAGTTCTTC. Protein product: CAWSAVQGNNEQFF.

The chain carries TRBV10-3 and TRBJ2-7; 8 bases are shared with TRBD2. V lost 6 bases and J lost 5; bases outside the gene matches: 6. CDR3 size: 13 residues. Germline V lookup: CDR1 ENHRY, CDR2 SYGVKD. Here the CDR3 DNA reads TGTGCCATCAGAAGCGGGAGCGACGACGAGCAGTACTTC. Translated, it gives CAIRSGSDDEQYF.

This chain links TRBV11-2 with TRBJ2-7, with 7 bases that match TRBD2. This CDR3 spans 14 amino acids. Germline V gene lookup returns CDR1 SGHAT and CDR2 FQNNGV. V trimming: 5 bases; J trimming: 0 bases; junction bases outside the gene matches: 4. CDR3 coding DNA: TGTGCCAGCAGCCGCGGCGGGAGCTCCTACGAGCAGTACTTC. Encoded protein: CASSRGGSSYEQYF.

The V gene is TRBV5-8, the J gene TRBJ1-5; possible D gene TRBD1, 5 bases. Germline assignment: CDR1 SGHTS and CDR2 YDEGEE. The ends were cut back, 0 bases at V and 0 bases at J, with 7 bases in the middle. There are 15 residues in the CDR3. CDR3 DNA: TGTGCCAGCAGCTTGGGACAGATTAGCAATCAGCCCCAGCATTTT. Protein product: CASSLGQISNQPQHF. The whole variable domain, filled in from reference TRBV5-8 and TRBJ1-5, reads EAGVTQSPTHLIKTRGQQATLRCSPISGHTSVYWYQQALGLGLQFLLWYDEGEERNRGNFPPRFSGRQFPNYSSELNVNALELEDSALYLCASSLGQISNQPQHFGDGTRLSIL.

This clone was seen a single time. V is TRBV2 and J is TRBJ1-2, with a possible D match to TRBD1 (6 bases). The CDR3 spans 10 residues. Germline values: CDR1 SNHLY, CDR2 FYNNEI. The V and J ends lost 6 bases and 7 bases respectively, with 6 bases between them. The CDR3 sequence: CASSRGGYTF. CDR3 DNA: TGTGCCAGCAGCAGGGGTGGCTACACCTTC.

The chain has TRBV28 and TRBJ2-5, with 14 bases identical to TRBD2. Germline CDR1 reads MDHEN; CDR2 reads SYDVKM. V was clipped by 0 bases and J by 2 bases; unmatched bases: 5. The CDR3 contains 18 residues. CDR3 coding DNA: TGTGCCAGCAGTTTATGGGCGGGGACTAGCGGGAGTCAAGAGACCCAGTACTTC. This gives the protein CASSLWAGTSGSQETQYF.

The sample holds one count of this clone. The chain is built from TRBV6-5 and TRBJ2-2; D is possibly TRBD2 (7 bases). Germline V gene data show CDR1 as MNHEY and CDR2 as SVGAGI. This CDR3 has 14 residues. Trimming shortened V by 5 bases and J by 7 bases, and 14 bases separated the two germline ends. The chain's CDR3 is CASSRGGGGGELFF. In nucleotides, the CDR3 is TGTGCCAGCAGTAGGGGAGGGGGAGGCGGGGAGCTGTTTTTT.

The rearrangement joins TRBV6-2 or TRBV6-3 to TRBJ1-2; D call uncertain. The germline CDR1 and CDR2 sequences are MNHEY and SVGEGT. Trimming removed 3 bases from V and 6 bases from J, with 17 bases in between. This CDR3 is built from 15 residues. The CDR3 protein is CASSYKTSGDNGYTF. CDR3 bases: TGTGCCAGCAGTTATAAGACGTCCGGGGATAATGGCTACACCTTC.

The CDR3 sequence is CASSRDRGTNTGELFF. Here the CDR3 DNA reads TGCGCCAGCAGCCGGGACAGGGGAACGAACACCGGGGAGCTGTTTTTT. The rearrangement links TRBV5-1 to TRBJ2-2, with 10 positions matching TRBD1. CDR1 and CDR2 from the germline V gene are SGHRS and YFSETQ. The length of the CDR3 is 16 residues. V was clipped by 4 bases and J by 0 bases; unmatched bases: 3.

A remark on this clone: At one of its ends the junction is not consistent with the germline gene, which may arise from a read error. This sequence joins TRBV5-4 and TRBJ1-4, with D uncertain. Germline CDR1 SGHNT, CDR2 YYREEE (reference sequence). This CDR3 has 15 residues. The CDR3 sequence is CASSLGGSTNEKLFF. The CDR3 region has the DNA TGTGCCAGCAGCTTGGGAGGGTCAACCAATGAAAAACTGTTTTTT. Full variable domain (rest looked up from reference TRBV5-4 and TRBJ1-4): ETGVTQSPTHLIKTRGQQVTLRCSSQSGHNTVSWYQQALGQGPQFIFQYYREEENGRGNFPPRFSGLQFPNYSSELNVNALELDDSALYLCASSLGGSTNEKLFFGSGTQLSVL.

The chain has TRBV21-1 and TRBJ2-1; TRBD2 reflects the table's D call only, with no check against the DNA. TRBV21-1 is deemed a pseudogene. CDR3 length: 17 residues. As DNA, the CDR3 is TGTGCCAGCAGCAAAGGGTCTAGCGGGAGGGCCTACAATGAGCAGTTCTTC. Translation gives CASSKGSSGRAYNEQFF.

This clone was detected only once. The chain uses TRBV23-1 and TRBJ1-4, with 9 bases matching TRBD1. TRBV23-1 is treated as an ORF (open reading frame) with a function not yet certain. The CDR3 has 16 amino acids. V lost 3 bases, J lost 7 bases, and 9 bases stayed unmatched. CDR3 sequence (DNA): TGCGCCAGCAGTCATCTGAGGGACAGGGCATGTGAAAAACTGTTTTTT. It is translated as CASSHLRDRACEKLFF.

The chain recombines TRBV6-2 or TRBV6-3 with TRBJ2-7, with 7 bases identical to TRBD1. The CDR3 extends over 14 amino acids. Germline CDR1 is MNHEY and CDR2 is SVGEGT. The J segment lost 4 bases and the V segment lost 5 bases, leaving 8 bases of the junction unmatched. The CDR3 loop is CASSAVQGVYEQYF. CDR3 nucleotides: TGTGCCAGCAGTGCCGTGCAGGGGGTTTACGAGCAGTACTTC.